Each of the 19 T cell receptor beta chains below was sequenced from the same sample in a study of blood T cell repertoires in COVID-19. The assay was immunoSEQ multiplex PCR, and TCRdb's table has in-frame clones only and misses some. This sample yields some 200,000 clones, of which approximately 94% are seen a single time; roughly 0.76% belongs to the top ten. Sequencing was done on a sample of peripheral blood. These receptors all come from a man aged 25 to 45 with COVID-19, enrolled during active disease.

The rearrangement joins TRBV5-1 to TRBJ1-1; 8 bases fit TRBD1. V lost 4 bases and J lost 4; bases outside the gene matches: 3. Germline lookup yields CDR1 SGHRS and CDR2 YFSETQ. This CDR3 has 13 amino acids. DNA for the CDR3: TGCGCCAGCAGCATGACAGGGGCCACTGAAGCTTTCTTT. Its protein product is CASSMTGATEAFF.

CDR3 sequence: CASSLALQGVSTNEKLFF. Written as DNA, the CDR3 is TGTGCCAGCAGCTTAGCTCTGCAGGGGGTGTCAACTAATGAAAAACTGTTTTTT. The genes are TRBV7-9 and TRBJ1-4; 7 bases are shared with TRBD1. CDR1 and CDR2 (germline): SEHNR, FQNEAQ (reference sequence). The V segment lost 0 bases and the J segment 0 bases; nucleotides outside the gene matches: 7. The CDR3 runs to 18 residues.

Only a few counts were recorded for this clone. In the same sample, other DNA sequences code for this CDR3. J is TRBJ2-5 and V is TRBV4-1, with 9 nucleotides matching TRBD2. The CDR3 runs 13 residues. In germline, CDR1 is MGHRA, CDR2 YSYEKL. J lost 5 bases, V lost 4 bases, and 2 bases had no gene match. The CDR3 protein is CASSRGGAETQYF. For the CDR3, the DNA is TGCGCCAGCAGCCGCGGGGGGGCGGAGACCCAGTACTTC.

This clone occurred once. This chain uses TRBV29-1 with TRBJ1-1, with TRBD1 as a possible D gene (5 bases). This CDR3 contains 13 residues. Germline CDR1 is SQVTM and CDR2 is ANQGSEA. V gave up 3 bases and J gave up 6 bases, with 14 bases separating them. DNA for the CDR3: TGCAGCGTTGAGTTGGGGGAGGGCCCTGAAGCTTTCTTT. This encodes CSVELGEGPEAFF.

The V and J genes are TRBV6-6 and TRBJ1-5, with D possibly TRBD1 on 6 matching bases. V lost 0 bases and J 4 bases, leaving 13 bases between the germline ends. Germline CDR1 reads MNHNY; CDR2 reads SVGAGI (reference sequence). The CDR3 has 16 amino acids. CDR3 in amino acids: CASSYSRGGRNQPQHF. The DNA for the CDR3 is TGTGCCAGCAGTTACTCTCGCGGGGGCAGGAATCAGCCCCAGCATTTT.

The V gene is TRBV6-1, the J gene TRBJ2-5; TRBD2 agrees at 8 bases. The ends lost 4 bases at V and 5 bases at J; junction bases unmatched: 12. The germline V gene encodes CDR1 MNHNS and CDR2 SASEGT. The CDR3 sequence is 16 residues long. The CDR3 protein is CASSVPAGGDPETQYF. CDR3 coding DNA: TGTGCCAGCAGTGTCCCGGCGGGGGGTGATCCGGAGACCCAGTACTTC.

The CDR3: CASSQDVRPGTGREAFF. DNA of the CDR3: TGCGCCAGCAGCCAAGATGTCCGACCCGGGACAGGACGTGAAGCTTTCTTT. V is TRBV4-1 and J is TRBJ1-1, with TRBD1 matching over 8 bases. The V gene's germline CDR1 is MGHRA and CDR2 YSYEKL. Trimming removed 0 bases from V and 7 bases from J; junction bases left unmatched: 13. The CDR3 contains 17 residues.

This chain joins TRBV4-1 and TRBJ2-5; 11 bases line up with TRBD2. CDR1 and CDR2 from the germline V gene are MGHRA and YSYEKL. J lost 0 bases, V lost 2 bases, and 11 bases had no gene match. The CDR3 totals 19 residues. The CDR3 bases are TGCGCCAGCAGCCAAACGGGGACTAGCGGATGGGCGTACCAAGAGACCCAGTACTTC. This sequence encodes CASSQTGTSGWAYQETQYF.

The gene calls are TRBV6-8 and TRBJ1-3; D ambiguous. This CDR3 region has 18 residues. The V end lost 4 bases, the J end lost 0 bases, and 19 bases lay between the germline ends. The germline gives CDR1 MNHGY, CDR2 SAAAGT. In nucleotides, the CDR3 is TGTGCCAGCAGTTTAATAGTAGAGGGCGGCTTCTCTGGAAACACCATATATTTT. This codes for CASSLIVEGGFSGNTIYF.

V and J are TRBV19 and TRBJ1-2; TRBD1 agrees at 11 bases. Germline CDR1 LNHDA, CDR2 SQIVND (reference sequence). Trimming at V came to 5 bases and at J to 4 bases, leaving 6 bases not matched to a gene. The CDR3 runs to 15 residues. The CDR3 loop is CASSPGTGGLYGYTF. DNA of the CDR3: TGTGCCAGTAGTCCCGGGACAGGGGGGCTCTATGGCTACACCTTC.

Concerning this clone itself: The sample carries other DNA sequences with the same CDR3. The gene calls are TRBV6-4 and TRBJ1-1; D is perhaps TRBD1 (5 bases). CDR1 and CDR2 (germline): MRHNA, SNTAGT. The CDR3 consists of 13 residues. Between the trimmed V and J ends, which lost 6 bases and 2 bases, there was a span of 10 bases. CDR3 bases: TGTGCCAGCAGCCTGACAGTAAACACTGAAGCTTTCTTT. Its protein is CASSLTVNTEAFF.

This chain joins TRBV10-3 and TRBJ2-1; 10 bases are a match to TRBD2. The junction had 14 bases not matched to a gene; V was cut back by 0 bases and J by 15 bases. CDR1 ENHRY and CDR2 SYGVKD come from the germline V gene. There are 16 residues in the CDR3. The CDR3 DNA reads as TGTGCCATCAGTGAGTCGGAACTAGCGGGGATCTCGTTTCGGTTCTTC. As protein: CAISESELAGISFRFF.

The chain couples TRBV30 to TRBJ1-2, with 7 positions matching TRBD1. CDR1 is GTSNPN and CDR2 is SVGIG in the germline V gene (reference sequence). Unmatched junction bases numbered 11, after V lost 0 bases and J lost 1 base. The CDR3 covers 17 residues. DNA of the CDR3: TGTGCCTGGAGTGTACGTCCGGTACAGGGGATTAACTATGGCTACACCTTC. It translates to CAWSVRPVQGINYGYTF.

The chain employs TRBV3-1 (or the pseudogene TRBV3-2) and TRBJ1-4; 7 bases map to TRBD1. Per the germline V gene, CDR1 is LGHDT and CDR2 is YNNKEL (reference sequence). This CDR3 spans 15 amino acids. The J segment lost 8 bases and the V segment lost 1 base, leaving 7 bases of the junction unmatched. CDR3 bases: TGTGCCAGCAGCCAAGGGACAGGAGTAAGGGAAAAACTGTTTTTT. Encoded protein: CASSQGTGVREKLFF.

The chain combines TRBV6-1 with TRBJ2-5; no firm D call. The germline gives CDR1 MNHNS, CDR2 SASEGT. The CDR3 sequence is 13 residues long. V was pared by 1 base and J by 3 bases, with 6 bases between. The CDR3 DNA reads as TGTGCCAGCAGTGAAGGGCACGAAGAGACCCAGTACTTC. This codes for CASSEGHEETQYF.

The V and J genes are TRBV27 and TRBJ1-3; 10 bases are a match to TRBD1. The CDR3 extends over 16 amino acids. J lost 4 bases, V lost 2 bases, and 5 bases had no gene match. Germline CDR1 is MNHEY and CDR2 is SMNVEV (reference sequence). Here the CDR3 DNA reads TGTGCCAGCAGTTTACGCGGGACAGGGGTCGGAAACACCATATATTTT. Translating gives CASSLRGTGVGNTIYF.

The chain carries TRBV5-4 and TRBJ2-3, with a weak D call TRBD1 (5 bases). Between the trimmed V and J ends, which lost 0 bases and 6 bases, there was a span of 17 bases. The CDR3 has 16 residues. The germline CDR1 and CDR2 sequences are SGHNT and YYREEE (reference sequence). CDR3 amino acids: CASSLVGWQGKDTQYF. The CDR3 nucleotides read TGTGCCAGCAGCTTGGTGGGGTGGCAGGGAAAGGATACGCAGTATTTT.

The chain is built from TRBV6-5 and TRBJ1-5, with a weak D call TRBD1 (6 bases). The V end lost 0 bases, the J end lost 5 bases, and 11 bases lay between the germline ends. Germline lookup yields CDR1 MNHEY and CDR2 SVGAGI. This CDR3 spans 15 amino acids. This CDR3 is CASSYSQAGDQPQHF. The CDR3 coding sequence is TGTGCCAGCAGTTACTCGCAGGCAGGGGATCAGCCCCAGCATTTT.

The count of this clone is one. The J gene is TRBJ2-7, the V gene TRBV5-1; weak D call: TRBD1 (5 bases). The CDR3 runs to 15 residues. V was pared by 4 bases and J by 4 bases, with 18 bases between. The germline CDR1 and CDR2 sequences are SGHRS and YFSETQ. In DNA, the CDR3 is TGCGCCAGCAGCCCATTTGACAGAGAAGCTTACGAGCAGTACTTC. This translates into CASSPFDREAYEQYF.